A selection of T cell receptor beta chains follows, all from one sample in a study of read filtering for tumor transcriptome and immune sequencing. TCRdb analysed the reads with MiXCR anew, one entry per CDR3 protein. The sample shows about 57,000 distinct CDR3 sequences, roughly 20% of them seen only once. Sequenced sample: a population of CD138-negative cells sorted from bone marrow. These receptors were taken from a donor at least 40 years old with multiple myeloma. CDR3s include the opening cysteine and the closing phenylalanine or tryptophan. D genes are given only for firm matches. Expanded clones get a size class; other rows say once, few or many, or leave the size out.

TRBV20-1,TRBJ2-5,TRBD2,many,TGCAGTGCTAGCCCCAGCGGGGGATACCAAGAGACCCAGTACTTC,CSASPSGGYQETQYF
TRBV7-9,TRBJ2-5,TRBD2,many,TGTGCCAGCAGCAGACTAGCTCAGCAAGAGACCCAGTACTTC,CASSRLAQQETQYF
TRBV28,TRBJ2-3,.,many,TGTGCCAGCCTCCGGGGCGGTACAGATACGCAGTATTTT,CASLRGGTDTQYF
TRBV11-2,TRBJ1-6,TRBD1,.,TGTGCCAGCAGCCCCGGACAGGGGGGGAATTCACCCCTCCACTTT,CASSPGQGGNSPLHF
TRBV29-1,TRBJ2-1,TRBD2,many,TGCAGCGTTCAAACGGGAGGTCGACACAATGAGCAGTTCTTC,CSVQTGGRHNEQFF
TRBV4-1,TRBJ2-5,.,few,TGCGCCAGCAGCCCCTTGACCGGAACGGAGACCCAGTACTTC,CASSPLTGTETQYF
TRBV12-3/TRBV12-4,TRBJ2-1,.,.,TGTGCCAGCAGTTTGTCAGGGGCGGCCTACAATGAGCAGTTCTTC,CASSLSGAAYNEQFF
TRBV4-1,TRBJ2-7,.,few,TGCGCCAGCAGCCAAGATAGGGGGGCGTCCTACGAGCAGTACTTC,CASSQDRGASYEQYF
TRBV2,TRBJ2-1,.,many,TGTGCCAGCAGGGGGGGGGCAAACAATGAGCAGTTCTTC,CASRGGANNEQFF
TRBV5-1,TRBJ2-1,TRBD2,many,TGCGCCAGCAGCCCTGTATTCCGGGAGGGATACAATGAGCAGTTCTTC,CASSPVFREGYNEQFF
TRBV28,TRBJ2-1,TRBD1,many,TGTGCCAGCAGCCCTCCGGGACAGGGGATTAATGAGCAGTTCTTC,CASSPPGQGINEQFF
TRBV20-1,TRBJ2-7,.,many,TGCAGTGCTGGGACTGTAGATACCTACGAGCAGTACTTC,CSAGTVDTYEQYF
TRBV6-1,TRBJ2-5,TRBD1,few,TGTGCCAGCAGTTGGACAGGGGGCGCCCAAGAGACCCAGTACTTC,CASSWTGGAQETQYF
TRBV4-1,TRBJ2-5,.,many,TGCGCCAGCAGCCAAAAGGGTCTGGAGACCCAGTACTTC,CASSQKGLETQYF
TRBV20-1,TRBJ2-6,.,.,TGCAGTGCTAGAGATCAGGAGACTGGGGCCAACGTCCTGACTTTC,CSARDQETGANVLTF
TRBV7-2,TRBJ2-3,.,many,TGTGCCAGCAGCTTACAGCTCAGACGCACCAACACAGATACGCAGTATTTT,CASSLQLRRTNTDTQYF
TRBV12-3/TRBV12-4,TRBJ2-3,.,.,TGTGCCAGCGGTTTAGCGATAACTAGGCCACAGGGAGGCGAAGATACGCAGTATTTT,CASGLAITRPQGGEDTQYF
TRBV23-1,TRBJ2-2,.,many,TGCGCCAGCCCTCGGCGGTTCAGGGATTTATCCGGGGAGCTGTTTTTT,CASPRRFRDLSGELFF
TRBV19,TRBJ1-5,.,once,TGTGCCAGTAGTCATAGGGCAATGTATAGCAATCAGCCCCAGCATTTT,CASSHRAMYSNQPQHF
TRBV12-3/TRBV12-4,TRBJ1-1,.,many,TGTGCCAGCAGTTTGGGTGGAGTCACTGAAGCTTTCTTT,CASSLGGVTEAFF
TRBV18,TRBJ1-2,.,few,TGTGCCAGCTCACCGGGGAACTCATATCAGGGATTTTACTATGGCTACACCTTC,CASSPGNSYQGFYYGYTF
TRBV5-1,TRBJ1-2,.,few,TGCGCCAGCCGCTACGGACAGACCCTTATTGATGGCTACACCTTC,CASRYGQTLIDGYTF
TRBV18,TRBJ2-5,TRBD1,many,TGTGCCAGCTCACCACGGACAGGGCCAGAGACCCAGTACTTC,CASSPRTGPETQYF
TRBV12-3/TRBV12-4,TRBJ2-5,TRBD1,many,TGTGCCAGCAGTTCCTTGACAGGGGCCCAAGAGACCCAGTACTTC,CASSSLTGAQETQYF
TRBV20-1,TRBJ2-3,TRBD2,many,TGCAGTGCTAGAGATGCGGGAGGGACAGATACGCAGTATTTT,CSARDAGGTDTQYF
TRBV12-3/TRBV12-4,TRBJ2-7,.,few,TGTGCCAGCAGTACGGACACCTACGAGCAGTACTTC,CASSTDTYEQYF
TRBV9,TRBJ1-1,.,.,TGTGCCAGCAGCGTAGCCCCTGGCGGGCGACCGAACACTGAAGCTTTCTTT,CASSVAPGGRPNTEAFF
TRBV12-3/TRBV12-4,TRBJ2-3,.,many,TGTGCCAGCTCCGGGGAGATTACGCAGTATTTT,CASSGEITQYF
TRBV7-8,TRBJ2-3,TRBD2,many,TGTGTCAGCGGGGACTTTGGGGCCGATACGCAGTATTTT,CVSGDFGADTQYF
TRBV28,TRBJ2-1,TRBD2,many,TGTGCCAGCAGCCTGGGACTAGCGGGAGGAAATGAGCAGTTCTTC,CASSLGLAGGNEQFF
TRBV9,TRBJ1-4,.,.,TGTGCCAGCAGCCCCCGGACAGCCGGGGGTGAAAAACTGTTTTTT,CASSPRTAGGEKLFF
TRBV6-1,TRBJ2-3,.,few,TGTGCCAGCAGTGAGTCCGGGGGCGCAGATACGCAGTATTTT,CASSESGGADTQYF
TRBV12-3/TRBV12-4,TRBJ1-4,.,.,TGTGCCAGCAGTGACAGAACGGAAAAACTGTTTTTT,CASSDRTEKLFF
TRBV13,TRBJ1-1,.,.,TGTGCCAGCAGCTCAGCCCAGGGGAACACTGAAGCTTTCTTT,CASSSAQGNTEAFF
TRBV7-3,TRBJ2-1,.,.,TGTGCCAGCGCAATGGACGGATCGAGCTCCTACAATGAGCAGTTCTTC,CASAMDGSSSYNEQFF
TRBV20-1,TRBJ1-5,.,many,TGCAGTGCTAGCGAGGCAGGACGTAGCAATCAGCCCCAGCATTTT,CSASEAGRSNQPQHF
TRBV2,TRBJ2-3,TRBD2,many,TGTGCCAGCACGGGAGGCTTCACAGATACGCAGTATTTT,CASTGGFTDTQYF
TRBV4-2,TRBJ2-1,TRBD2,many,TGTGCCAGCAGCCAAACGGGAGGGGGAGAGCAGTTCTTC,CASSQTGGGEQFF
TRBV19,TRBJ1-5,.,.,TGTGCCAGTAGTATAGGACGGCCAGGGGGCAATCAGCCCCAGCATTTT,CASSIGRPGGNQPQHF
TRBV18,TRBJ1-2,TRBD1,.,TGTGCCAGCTCACCATCGGGACAGAACTATGGCTACACCTTC,CASSPSGQNYGYTF
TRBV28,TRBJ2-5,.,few,TGTGCCAGCAGCCGGAAACCTAGGGAGACCCAGTACTTC,CASSRKPRETQYF
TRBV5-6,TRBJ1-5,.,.,TGTGCCAGCAGCTTGGGGGGGGTACAGCCCCAGCATTTT,CASSLGGVQPQHF